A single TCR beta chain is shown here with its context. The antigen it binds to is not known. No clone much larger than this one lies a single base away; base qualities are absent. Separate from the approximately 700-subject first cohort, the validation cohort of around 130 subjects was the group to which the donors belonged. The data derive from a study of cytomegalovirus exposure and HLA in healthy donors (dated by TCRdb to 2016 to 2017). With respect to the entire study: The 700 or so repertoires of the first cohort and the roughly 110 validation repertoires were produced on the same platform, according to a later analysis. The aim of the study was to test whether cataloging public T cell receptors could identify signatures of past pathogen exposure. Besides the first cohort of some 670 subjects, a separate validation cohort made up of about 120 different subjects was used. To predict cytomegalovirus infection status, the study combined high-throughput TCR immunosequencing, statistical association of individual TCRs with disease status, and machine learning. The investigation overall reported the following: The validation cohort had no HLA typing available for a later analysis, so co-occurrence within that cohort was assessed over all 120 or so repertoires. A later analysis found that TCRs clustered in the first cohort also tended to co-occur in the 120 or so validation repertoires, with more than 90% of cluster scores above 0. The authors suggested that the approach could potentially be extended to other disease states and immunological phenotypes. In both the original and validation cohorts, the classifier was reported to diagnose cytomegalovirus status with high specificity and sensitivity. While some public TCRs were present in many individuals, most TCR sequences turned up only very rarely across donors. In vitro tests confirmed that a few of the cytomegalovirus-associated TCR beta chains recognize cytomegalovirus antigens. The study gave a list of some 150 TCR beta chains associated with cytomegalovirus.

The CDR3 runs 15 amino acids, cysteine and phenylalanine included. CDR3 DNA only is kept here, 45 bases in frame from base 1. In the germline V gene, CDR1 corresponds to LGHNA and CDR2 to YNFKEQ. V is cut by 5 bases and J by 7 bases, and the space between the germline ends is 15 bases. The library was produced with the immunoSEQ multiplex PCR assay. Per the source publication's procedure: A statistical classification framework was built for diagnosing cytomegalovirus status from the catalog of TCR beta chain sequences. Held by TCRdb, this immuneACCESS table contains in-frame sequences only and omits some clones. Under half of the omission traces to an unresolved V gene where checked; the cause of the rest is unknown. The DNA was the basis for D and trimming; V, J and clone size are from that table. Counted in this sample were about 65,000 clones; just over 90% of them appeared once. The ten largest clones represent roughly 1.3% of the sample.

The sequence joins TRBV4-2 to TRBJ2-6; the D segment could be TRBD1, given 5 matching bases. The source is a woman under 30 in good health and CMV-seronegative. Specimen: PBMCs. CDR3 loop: CASSVQTDGANVLTF. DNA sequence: TGTGCCAGCAGCGTCCAGACAGACGGAGCCAACGTCCTGACTTTC.